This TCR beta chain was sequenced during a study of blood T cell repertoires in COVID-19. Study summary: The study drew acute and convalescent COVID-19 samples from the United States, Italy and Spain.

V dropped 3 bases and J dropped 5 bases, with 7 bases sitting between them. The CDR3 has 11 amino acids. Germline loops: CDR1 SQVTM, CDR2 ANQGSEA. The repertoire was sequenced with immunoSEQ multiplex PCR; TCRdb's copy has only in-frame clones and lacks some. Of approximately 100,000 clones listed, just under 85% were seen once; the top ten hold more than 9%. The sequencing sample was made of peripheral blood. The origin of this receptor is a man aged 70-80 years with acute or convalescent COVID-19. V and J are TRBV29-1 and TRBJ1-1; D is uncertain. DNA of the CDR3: TGCAGCGTTGACGGGTGGACTGAAGCTTTCTTT. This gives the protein CSVDGWTEAFF. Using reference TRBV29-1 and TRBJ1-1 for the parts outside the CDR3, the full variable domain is SAVISQKPSRDICQRGTSLTIQCQVDSQVTMMFWYRQQPGQSLTLIATANQGSEATYESGFVIDKFPISRPNLTFSTLTVSNMSPEDSSIYLCSVDGWTEAFFGQGTRLTVV.